This is a list of T cell receptor beta chains from one sample in a study of blood T cell repertoires in COVID-19. Method: immunoSEQ multiplex PCR; TCRdb's copy keeps in-frame clones and lacks some. The sample shows over 35,000 clones, roughly 78% of them seen only once. Material: peripheral blood. The receptors stem from a man aged 60 to 75 with acute or convalescent COVID-19. CDR3s leave out the opening cysteine and the closing phenylalanine or tryptophan. The size entry is marked missing in some rows and otherwise reads once, few, many or a size class.

>-|TRBJ1-2|TRBV2
ASRGRGQDGYT
>-|TRBJ2-7|TRBV5-5
ASSLTSSYEQY
>-|TRBJ2-7|TRBV12-3/TRBV12-4
ASGLDSGYEQY
>once|TRBJ2-3|TRBV6-4
ASSPGGWADTQY
>-|TRBJ2-2|TRBV19
ATSLYASGINTGELF
>-|TRBJ2-5|TRBV19
ASSILAGAFERETQY
>-|TRBJ2-1|TRBV18
ASSPASGRGNEQF
>-|TRBJ2-7|TRBV4-1
ASSPDQGFSSYEQY
>once|TRBJ2-7|TRBV6-5
ASSYSGRGGGEQY
>-|TRBJ2-5|TRBV6-6
ASSGGTSGIQETQY
>medium-sized|TRBJ2-1|TRBV11-2
ASSLAGSILREQF
>-|TRBJ1-1|TRBV5-6
ASSFRTGRPTEAF
>-|TRBJ1-5|TRBV6-6
ASTKQGINSNQPQH
>-|TRBJ2-1|TRBV6-5
ASSLAGGNINEQF
>few|TRBJ2-3|TRBV4-1
ASSQDEGLAVTDTQY
>-|TRBJ1-2|TRBV2
ASSEDSFQGYT
>-|TRBJ2-7|TRBV12-3/TRBV12-4
ASTQDGGRGRS
>-|TRBJ2-5|TRBV5-1
ASSSSLGLTSAEETQY